This TCR beta chain was documented in a study of cytomegalovirus exposure and HLA in healthy donors. From germline, CDR1 is SNHLY and CDR2 FYNNEI. The CDR3 loop spans 15 amino acids. V gave up 1 base and J gave up 7 bases, with 15 bases separating them. TCRdb's copy holds only in-frame clones and misses some; the assay was immunoSEQ multiplex PCR. The sample shows 90,000 to 150,000 clones, approximately 87% of them seen only once. The sequenced sample consisted of PBMCs. The sequence was obtained from a woman aged 18-35 years in good health and CMV-seropositive. The J gene is TRBJ2-3, the V gene TRBV2; tentative D call: TRBD1 (7 bases). The CDR3 DNA reads as TGTGCCAGCAGTGAAGTAGGGGGCCGGGGGAATACGCAGTATTTT. This gives the protein CASSEVGGRGNTQYF.